The 8 T cell receptor beta chains presented below share a single source sample, sequenced in a study of blood T cell repertoires in COVID-19. Produced via immunoSEQ multiplex PCR; TCRdb's table is partial and in-frame only. This sample yields more than 100,000 clones, of which approximately 81% are seen a single time; 8% to 9.5% belongs to the top ten. The sample taken for sequencing was peripheral blood. These receptors were taken from an older woman with active or convalescent COVID-19.

V usage is TRBV28 and J usage is TRBJ1-4, with D possibly being TRBD1 (5 bases). Trimming shortened V by 7 bases and J by 5 bases, and 14 bases separated the two germline ends. This CDR3 is 14 amino acids long. Looked up from germline, CDR1 is MDHEN and CDR2 is SYDVKM. The CDR3 nucleotides are TGTGCCAGCACGTCCCCCGACAGAAATGAAAAACTGTTTTTT. Translating it yields CASTSPDRNEKLFF.

A few counts support this clone. The V call is TRBV19, the J call TRBJ2-3; TRBD2 matches at 11 bases. Germline assignment: CDR1 LNHDA and CDR2 SQIVND (reference sequence). V dropped 4 bases and J dropped 0; count of bases not matched to a gene: 12. The CDR3 spans 19 residues. The CDR3 loop is CASSTRLAGSPTSTDTQYF. DNA of the CDR3: TGTGCCAGTAGTACCCGACTAGCGGGGAGCCCAACTAGCACAGATACGCAGTATTTT.

The chain recombines TRBV6-4 with TRBJ2-1, with 7 bases that match TRBD1. Trimming at V came to 2 bases and at J to 7 bases, leaving 5 bases not matched to a gene. Per the germline V gene, CDR1 is MRHNA and CDR2 is SNTAGT. The CDR3 length is 14 residues. Here the CDR3 DNA reads TGTGCCAGCAGTGACCCGAACAGGGGTAATGAGCAGTTCTTC. It yields the protein CASSDPNRGNEQFF.

CDR3 sequence: CASSRNDRRLLNTGELFF. DNA of the CDR3: TGTGCCAGCAGTCGAAACGACCGAAGACTTTTGAACACCGGGGAGCTGTTTTTT. This rearrangement joins TRBV28 to TRBJ2-2; D not certain. V gave up 5 bases and J gave up 1 base, with 20 bases separating them. The CDR3 has 18 residues. Germline V gives CDR1 MDHEN, CDR2 SYDVKM.

In this sample, this clone turned up once. This chain joins TRBV5-5 and TRBJ1-3; D might be TRBD1 (5 bases). Germline assignment: CDR1 SGHKS and CDR2 YYEKEE (reference sequence). CDR3 length equals 16 residues. V lost 6 bases to trimming and J lost 0 bases, with 16 bases between them. CDR3 in amino acids: CASNIAMTDSGNTIYF. For the CDR3, the DNA is TGTGCCAGCAACATAGCCATGACAGACTCTGGAAACACCATATATTTT.

The V and J genes are TRBV3-1 (or the pseudogene TRBV3-2) and TRBJ1-5; 7 nucleotides agree with TRBD1. V shed 4 bases and J 1 base; nucleotides not matched to a gene: 7. Looked up from germline, CDR1 is LGHDT and CDR2 is YNNKEL (reference sequence). There are 16 residues in the CDR3. This chain's CDR3 is CASSLRQGGSNQPQHF. As DNA, the CDR3 is TGTGCCAGCAGCCTAAGACAGGGTGGAAGCAATCAGCCCCAGCATTTT.

This clone came up a few times. J is TRBJ1-2 and V is TRBV7-8; D is perhaps TRBD1 (6 bases). CDR1 is SGHVS and CDR2 is FQNEAQ in the germline V gene. CDR3 length: 15 amino acids. V gave up 1 base and J gave up 5 bases, with 14 bases separating them. CDR3 bases: TGTGCCAGCAGCTTAGGTCGGGGGGCAGGATATGGCTACACCTTC. Its protein product is CASSLGRGAGYGYTF.

The rearrangement uses TRBV5-1 and TRBJ1-2; D may be TRBD1 (6 bases). Germline values: CDR1 SGHRS, CDR2 YFSETQ. CDR3 length equals 14 residues. V was trimmed by 1 base and J by 5 bases, leaving 12 bases between them. In nucleotides, the CDR3 is TGCGCCAGCAGCTTGTTCCAACAGGGTTATGGCTACACCTTC. Translation: CASSLFQQGYGYTF.